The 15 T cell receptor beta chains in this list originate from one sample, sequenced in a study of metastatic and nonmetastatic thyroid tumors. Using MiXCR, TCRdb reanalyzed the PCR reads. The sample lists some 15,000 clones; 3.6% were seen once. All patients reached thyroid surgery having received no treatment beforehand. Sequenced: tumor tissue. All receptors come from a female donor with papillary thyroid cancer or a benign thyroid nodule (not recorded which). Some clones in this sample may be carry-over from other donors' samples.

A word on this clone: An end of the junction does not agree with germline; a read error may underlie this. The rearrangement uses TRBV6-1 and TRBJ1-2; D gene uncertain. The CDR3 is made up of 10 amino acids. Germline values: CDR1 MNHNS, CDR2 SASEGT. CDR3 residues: CASREDGYTF. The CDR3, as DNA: TGTGCCAGCAGAGAAGATGGCTACACCTTC.

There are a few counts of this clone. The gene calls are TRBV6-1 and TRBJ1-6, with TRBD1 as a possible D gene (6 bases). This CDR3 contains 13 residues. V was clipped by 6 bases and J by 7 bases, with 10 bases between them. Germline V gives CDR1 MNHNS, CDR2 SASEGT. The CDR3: CASRDTGNSPLHF. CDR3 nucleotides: TGTGCCAGCAGGGATACAGGGAATTCACCCCTCCACTTT.

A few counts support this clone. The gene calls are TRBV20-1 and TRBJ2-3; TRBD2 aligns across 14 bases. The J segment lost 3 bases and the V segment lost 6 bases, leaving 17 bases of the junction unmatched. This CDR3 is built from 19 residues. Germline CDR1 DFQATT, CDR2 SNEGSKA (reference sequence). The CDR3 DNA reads TGCAGTGCCCAGAGTCCTACCGGGACTAGCGGGAGCGGTACAGATACGCAGTATTTT. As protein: CSAQSPTGTSGSGTDTQYF.

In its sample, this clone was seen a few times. DNA of the CDR3: TGTGCCAGCAGTGGGGGGTTCTCGGAAAACTATGGCTACACCTTC. Translated: CASSGGFSENYGYTF. The genes are TRBV2 and TRBJ1-2, with a weak D call TRBD1 (5 bases). The CDR3 is 15 amino acids. The germline V and J ends were trimmed by 4 bases and 2 bases, with 14 bases remaining between them. CDR1 is SNHLY and CDR2 is FYNNEI in the germline V gene.

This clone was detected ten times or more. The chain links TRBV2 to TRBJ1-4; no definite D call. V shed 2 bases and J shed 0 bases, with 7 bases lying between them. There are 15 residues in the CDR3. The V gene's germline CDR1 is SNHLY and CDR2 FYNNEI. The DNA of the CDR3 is TGTGCCAGCAGTGAACCCCGTACAACTAATGAAAAACTGTTTTTT. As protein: CASSEPRTTNEKLFF.

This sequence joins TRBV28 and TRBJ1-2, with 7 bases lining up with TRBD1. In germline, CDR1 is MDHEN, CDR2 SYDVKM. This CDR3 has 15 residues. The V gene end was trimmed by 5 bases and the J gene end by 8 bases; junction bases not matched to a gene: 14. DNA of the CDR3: TGTGCCAGCAGTGCCTTGACAGGGAGGGATATGGGCTACACCTTC. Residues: CASSALTGRDMGYTF.

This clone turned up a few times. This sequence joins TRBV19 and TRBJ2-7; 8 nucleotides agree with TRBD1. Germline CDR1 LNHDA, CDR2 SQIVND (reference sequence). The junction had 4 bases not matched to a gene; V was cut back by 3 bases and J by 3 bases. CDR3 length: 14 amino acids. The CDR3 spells CASSIGQGHYEQYF. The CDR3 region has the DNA TGTGCCAGTAGTATCGGACAGGGACACTACGAGCAGTACTTC.

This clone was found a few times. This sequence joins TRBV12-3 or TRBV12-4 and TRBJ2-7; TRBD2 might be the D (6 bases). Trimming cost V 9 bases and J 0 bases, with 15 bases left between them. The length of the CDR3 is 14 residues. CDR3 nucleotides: TGTGCCAGTCGCCTGGCGGGGAGCTCCTACGAGCAGTACTTC. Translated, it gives CASRLAGSSYEQYF.

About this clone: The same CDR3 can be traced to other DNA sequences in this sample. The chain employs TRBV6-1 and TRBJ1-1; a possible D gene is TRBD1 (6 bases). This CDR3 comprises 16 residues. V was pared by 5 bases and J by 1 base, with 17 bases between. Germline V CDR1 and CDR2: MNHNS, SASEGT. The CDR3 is CASSTLQGTGNTEAFF. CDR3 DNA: TGTGCCAGCAGTACACTCCAGGGGACGGGGAACACTGAAGCTTTCTTT.

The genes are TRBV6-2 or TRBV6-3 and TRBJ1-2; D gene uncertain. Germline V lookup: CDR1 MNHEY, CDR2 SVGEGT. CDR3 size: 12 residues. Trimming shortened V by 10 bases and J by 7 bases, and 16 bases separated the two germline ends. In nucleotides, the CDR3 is TGTGCCACCCTCGGCCACCTTCGTGGCTACACCTTC. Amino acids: CATLGHLRGYTF.

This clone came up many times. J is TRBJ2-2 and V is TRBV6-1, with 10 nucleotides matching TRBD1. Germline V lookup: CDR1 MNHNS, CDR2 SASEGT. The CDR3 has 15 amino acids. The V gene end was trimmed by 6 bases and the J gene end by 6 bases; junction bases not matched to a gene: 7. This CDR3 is CASRVGGQGAGELFF. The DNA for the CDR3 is TGTGCCAGCAGGGTCGGAGGACAGGGGGCCGGGGAGCTGTTTTTT.

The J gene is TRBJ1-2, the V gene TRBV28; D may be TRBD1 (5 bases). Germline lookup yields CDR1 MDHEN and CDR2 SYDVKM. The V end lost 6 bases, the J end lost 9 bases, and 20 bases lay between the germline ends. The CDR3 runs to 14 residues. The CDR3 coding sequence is TGTGCCAGCAGCCTAGGGACCGGGGTCGGGAGCTACACCTTC. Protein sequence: CASSLGTGVGSYTF.

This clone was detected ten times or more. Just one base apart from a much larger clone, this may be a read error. The CDR3 coding sequence is TGTGCCGGCAGAGACCAGGTGGCCGGGGAGCTGTTTTTT. Translation gives CAGRDQVAGELFF. The V call is TRBV7-3, the J call TRBJ2-2, with no clear D. Germline loops: CDR1 SGHTA, CDR2 FQGTGA. There are 13 residues in the CDR3.

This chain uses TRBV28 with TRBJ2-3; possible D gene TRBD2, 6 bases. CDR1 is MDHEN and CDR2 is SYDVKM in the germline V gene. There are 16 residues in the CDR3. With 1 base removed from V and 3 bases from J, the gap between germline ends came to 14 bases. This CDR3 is CASSLFVGGETDTQYF. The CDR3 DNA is TGTGCCAGCAGTTTATTCGTCGGGGGAGAGACAGATACGCAGTATTTT.

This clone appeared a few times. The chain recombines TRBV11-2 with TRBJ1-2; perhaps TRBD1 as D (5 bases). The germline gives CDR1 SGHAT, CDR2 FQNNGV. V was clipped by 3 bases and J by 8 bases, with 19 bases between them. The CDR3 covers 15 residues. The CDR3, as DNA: TGTGCCAGCAGCTTTTTTGAGGGGCCCTCAGACGGCTACACCTTC. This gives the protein CASSFFEGPSDGYTF.